The clone carrying this T cell receptor (beta chain) appeared a few times. Its matching antigen is unknown. These data belong to a study of T cells after yellow fever vaccination. Study-wide context: Those fractions that held only low numbers of cells were prepared using the SMART-Seq v4 Ultra Low Input RNA kit. Whole-study findings and limits: The secondary T-cell response peaked on day 5, not day 15, but was weaker. Most clones from primary vaccination were detected again post-booster (about 95% CD4, roughly 85% CD8).

Generation of TCR cDNA used 5'RACE template switching (which added a universal primer site and UMIs). MiXCR was run by TCRdb on the 5' RACE reads, yielding one entry per CDR3 protein. The sample holds about 300,000 distinct CDR3 sequences; roughly 9% are singletons and the top ten take about 3.5%. The sequenced sample was CD4+ T cells sorted from PBMCs, obtained 5 days after the yellow fever booster vaccination. This clonotype was sampled from a man aged 18-30 years who received the YFV17D yellow fever vaccine.

For the CDR3, the DNA is TGTGCCAGCAAACGCGGCCGAGGGTCCTACGAGCAGTACTTC. Amino acids: CASKRGRGSYEQYF. The chain links TRBV6-5 to TRBJ2-7; weak D call: TRBD2 (5 bases). V dropped 7 bases and J dropped 1 base, with 14 bases sitting between them. This CDR3 comprises 14 residues. The V gene's germline CDR1 is MNHEY and CDR2 SVGAGI.